A selection of T cell receptor beta chains follows, all from one sample in a study of blood T cell repertoires in COVID-19. TCRdb's table, derived via immunoSEQ multiplex PCR, lists solely in-frame clones and lacks some. The top ten hold less than 5% of the sample, which has 130,000 to 150,000 clones, roughly 83% seen once. What was sequenced was peripheral blood. These receptors all come from a woman aged 70-85 years with COVID-19, enrolled during active disease. Each CDR3 is given with its conserved first and last residue. A D gene is named only where the DNA matches it firmly. A row's size may be missing; if present it is once, few, many or a size class.

NA	TRBD1	TRBV19	TRBJ1-2	CASSIGQGVNYGYTF	TGTGCCAGTAGTATTGGTCAGGGGGTGAACTATGGCTACACCTTC
NA	NA	TRBV5-6	TRBJ1-5	CASSWGLNSNQPQHF	TGTGCCAGCAGCTGGGGACTGAATAGCAATCAGCCCCAGCATTTT
few	NA	TRBV3-1/TRBV3-2	TRBJ2-7	CASSRTGITYEQYF	TGTGCCAGCAGCCGGACGGGAATTACCTACGAGCAGTACTTC
NA	NA	TRBV7-9	TRBJ2-6	CATETVSGANVLTF	TGTGCCACTGAGACAGTTTCCGGGGCCAACGTCCTGACTTTC
NA	NA	TRBV6-1	TRBJ1-4	CASSNRGTNEKLFF	TGTGCCAGCAGCAACCGGGGGACTAATGAAAAACTGTTTTTT
NA	TRBD1	TRBV27	TRBJ1-5	CASSLHRGNQPQHF	TGTGCCAGCAGTTTGCACAGGGGAAATCAGCCCCAGCATTTT
NA	TRBD1	TRBV7-9	TRBJ1-2	CASSSTTGRGYGYTF	TGTGCCAGCAGCTCCACGACAGGGCGGGGCTATGGCTACACCTTC
many	NA	TRBV7-6	TRBJ2-5	CASSVRQSQETQYF	TGTGCCAGCAGCGTACGACAGAGCCAAGAGACCCAGTACTTC
NA	NA	TRBV5-4	TRBJ1-1	CASSSKGGTNTEAFF	TGTGCCAGCAGCTCGAAGGGCGGGACGAACACTGAAGCTTTCTTT
NA	NA	TRBV6-1	TRBJ1-4	CASSERRASNEKLFF	TGTGCCAGCAGTGAGAGGAGGGCTTCTAATGAAAAACTGTTTTTT
NA	TRBD1	TRBV5-6	TRBJ1-2	CASSLGQGNYGYTF	TGTGCCAGCAGCCTGGGACAGGGAAATTATGGCTACACCTTC
NA	NA	TRBV30	TRBJ1-1	CAWSDRRATEAFF	TGTGCCTGGAGTGACCGCAGGGCGACTGAAGCTTTCTTT
NA	TRBD2	TRBV6-1	TRBJ2-3	CASSGGTTHRTDTQYF	TGTGCCAGCAGTGGCGGGACTACCCACCGGACAGATACGCAGTATTTT
NA	NA	TRBV19	TRBJ1-1	CASSIGTTNAEAFF	TGTGCCAGTAGTATAGGAACAACCAACGCTGAAGCTTTCTTT
NA	NA	TRBV27	TRBJ1-4	CASSLWGGSELFF	TGTGCCAGCAGTTTGTGGGGGGGCTCTGAACTGTTTTTT
NA	NA	TRBV7-2	TRBJ1-2	CASRAVGGGYTF	TGTGCCAGCAGAGCCGTCGGGGGTGGCTACACCTTC
NA	NA	TRBV18	TRBJ1-1	CASSPAFAGMNTEAFF	TGTGCCAGCTCACCAGCTTTTGCGGGAATGAACACTGAAGCTTTCTTT
NA	TRBD2	TRBV3-1/TRBV3-2	TRBJ2-5	CASSGRGDQETQYF	TGTGCCAGCAGCGGGCGGGGGGACCAAGAGACCCAGTACTTC
NA	TRBD1	TRBV4-2	TRBJ1-2	CASSQVDRERGYTF	TGTGCCAGCAGCCAGGTAGACAGGGAGAGGGGCTACACCTTC
NA	TRBD1	TRBV9	TRBJ2-3	CASSSGTGWADTQYF	TGTGCCAGCAGCTCCGGGACAGGGTGGGCAGATACGCAGTATTTT
NA	TRBD1	TRBV9	TRBJ2-7	CASSVEDRAYEQYF	TGTGCCAGCAGCGTAGAGGACAGGGCCTACGAGCAGTACTTC
NA	TRBD1	TRBV2	TRBJ2-4	CASRPQGQINIQYF	TGTGCCAGCAGACCTCAGGGACAGATAAACATTCAGTACTTC
NA	NA	TRBV30	TRBJ1-1	CAWSIRRVNTEAFF	TGTGCCTGGAGTATCAGACGGGTGAACACTGAAGCTTTCTTT
NA	NA	TRBV24-1	TRBJ2-5	CATSVTGLGQETQYF	TGTGCCACCAGTGTAACAGGCCTTGGCCAAGAGACCCAGTACTTC
once	TRBD1	TRBV9	TRBJ2-2	CASSVSGTVTGELFF	TGTGCCAGCAGCGTTTCCGGGACAGTAACCGGGGAGCTGTTTTTT
NA	NA	TRBV5-1	TRBJ2-7	CASSLSANTDEQYF	TGCGCCAGCAGCTTGTCAGCGAACACCGACGAGCAGTACTTC
NA	TRBD1	TRBV14	TRBJ2-3	CASSYTTGQTDTQYF	TGTGCCAGCAGCTATACGACAGGGCAGACAGATACGCAGTATTTT
NA	NA	TRBV29-1	TRBJ2-4	CSVAGDRNIQYF	TGCAGCGTAGCAGGGGATCGGAACATTCAGTACTTC
NA	TRBD1	TRBV15	TRBJ1-1	CATSRGTGANTEAFF	TGTGCCACCAGCAGAGGGACAGGGGCGAACACTGAAGCTTTCTTT
NA	NA	TRBV9	TRBJ2-2	CASSVAALFGGELFF	TGTGCCAGCAGCGTAGCTGCCCTGTTCGGCGGGGAGCTGTTTTTT
NA	TRBD2	TRBV6-4	TRBJ2-1	CASSDSGGTQQFF	TGTGCCAGCAGTGACTCGGGGGGGACCCAGCAGTTCTTC
NA	NA	TRBV5-1	TRBJ2-7	CASSQKGGEIYEQYF	TGCGCCAGCAGCCAAAAAGGGGGTGAGATCTACGAGCAGTACTTC
NA	NA	TRBV28	TRBJ1-1	CASLGLTEAFF	TGTGCCAGCCTCGGACTGACTGAAGCTTTCTTT
NA	TRBD1	TRBV11-3	TRBJ1-4	CASSRQHRGSNEKLFF	TGTGCCAGCAGTCGACAACACAGGGGATCTAATGAAAAACTGTTTTTT
NA	NA	TRBV4-2	TRBJ1-4	CASSQGGVGEKLFF	TGTGCCAGCAGCCAAGGCGGGGTGGGAGAAAAACTGTTTTTT
NA	NA	TRBV27	TRBJ1-4	CASSLRYPRGVANEKLFF	TGTGCCAGCAGTCTACGTTATCCCAGGGGTGTAGCTAATGAAAAACTGTTTTTT
NA	TRBD2	TRBV5-4	TRBJ2-5	CASTLGGGKETQYF	TGTGCCAGCACCCTGGGGGGGGGTAAAGAGACCCAGTACTTC
NA	NA	TRBV18	TRBJ2-5	CASSTQETQYF	TGTGCCAGCTCAACTCAAGAGACCCAGTACTTC
NA	NA	TRBV4-1	TRBJ1-6	CASSQKGTYNSPLHF	TGCGCCAGCAGCCAAAAGGGGACCTATAATTCACCCCTCCACTTT
NA	TRBD2	TRBV4-3	TRBJ2-1	CASSRGGGDEQFF	TGCGCCAGCAGCCGCGGGGGGGGAGATGAGCAGTTCTTC
NA	NA	TRBV10-2	TRBJ1-5	CASSLPGGDQPQHF	TGCGCCAGCAGCCTACCGGGGGGGGATCAGCCCCAGCATTTT
NA	NA	TRBV6-5	TRBJ2-7	CASRPVGRSTYEQYF	TGTGCCAGCAGACCCGTGGGGCGGTCCACCTACGAGCAGTACTTC
NA	TRBD1	TRBV19	TRBJ2-7	CASSPGQAYEQYF	TGTGCCAGTAGTCCCGGACAGGCCTACGAGCAGTACTTC
NA	NA	TRBV6-5	TRBJ1-1	CASNRGSTEAFF	TGTGCCAGCAACCGGGGTAGCACTGAAGCTTTCTTT
NA	TRBD1	TRBV5-5	TRBJ1-6	CASRWDSNNSPLHF	TGTGCCAGCAGGTGGGACAGTAACAATTCACCCCTCCACTTT
NA	NA	TRBV5-5	TRBJ1-4	CASSTFPTVGNEKLFF	TGTGCCAGCTCCACCTTTCCGACAGTGGGTAATGAAAAACTGTTTTTT
NA	NA	TRBV3-1/TRBV3-2	TRBJ1-2	CASSQDTGLGYGYTF	TGTGCCAGCAGCCAAGATACGGGGTTGGGCTATGGCTACACCTTC